Below are 16 T cell receptor beta chains sequenced from a single sample in a study of T cell responses to AZD1222 COVID-19 vaccine. Assay used: immunoSEQ multiplex PCR; TCRdb lists only in-frame clones, some missing. This sample has roughly 100,000 clones; 70% to 90% occur once, and the top ten carry about 2.5%. Sequenced here: peripheral blood, sampled 28 days after the second AZD1222 dose. The receptor set was obtained from an adult who received the AZD1222 COVID-19 vaccine.

The rearrangement joins TRBV4-3 to TRBJ2-1, with 10 bases aligning to TRBD2. The V and J ends lost 0 bases and 7 bases, in that order; junction bases with no gene match: 12. Germline assignment: CDR1 LGHNA and CDR2 YSLEER. CDR3 length: 18 amino acids. Here the CDR3 reads CASSQDLASGSLINEQFF. The CDR3 DNA follows: TGCGCCAGCAGCCAAGATTTGGCTAGCGGGAGTTTAATAAATGAGCAGTTCTTC.

The chain joins TRBV5-4 to TRBJ1-2, with D possibly TRBD1 on 5 matching bases. The germline V and J ends were trimmed by 0 bases and 7 bases, with 13 bases remaining between them. There are 14 residues in the CDR3. Looked up from germline, CDR1 is SGHNT and CDR2 is YYREEE (reference sequence). CDR3 region: CASSLASGHGGYTF. CDR3 bases: TGTGCCAGCAGCTTGGCCTCGGGGCATGGTGGCTACACCTTC.

The chain is built from TRBV18 and TRBJ2-2; D gene uncertain. This CDR3 has 14 residues. Trimming took off 3 bases at V and 4 bases at J, with 9 bases between the two ends. In germline, CDR1 is KGHSH, CDR2 LQKENI. The CDR3 sequence is CASSPLETTGELFF. DNA for the CDR3: TGTGCCAGCTCACCGTTGGAAACCACCGGGGAGCTGTTTTTT.

The chain carries TRBV7-6 and TRBJ2-1; D uncertain. The CDR3 consists of 18 residues. V dropped 0 bases and J dropped 1 base, with 16 bases sitting between them. CDR1 and CDR2 from the germline V gene are SGHVS and FNYEAQ. The CDR3 region is CASSLAIAHEISYNEQFF. For the CDR3, the DNA is TGTGCCAGCAGCTTAGCGATTGCGCACGAGATTTCCTACAATGAGCAGTTCTTC.

This clone appeared a single time. DNA of the CDR3: TGTGCCACCAGTGATCGGGGACAGGCTGACGGCTACACCTTC. It specifies CATSDRGQADGYTF. This rearrangement joins TRBV24-1 to TRBJ1-2; 8 bases match TRBD1. V shed 3 bases, J shed 8 bases, and the junction held 7 bases outside the gene matches. The CDR3 spans 14 residues. From germline, CDR1 is KGHDR and CDR2 SFDVKD.

The rearrangement links TRBV6-5 to TRBJ2-2; the D gene is possibly TRBD1 (6 bases). V lost 7 bases and J 4 bases, leaving 13 bases between the germline ends. CDR1 and CDR2 (germline): MNHEY, SVGAGI. There are 14 residues in the CDR3. In nucleotides, the CDR3 is TGTGCCAGCAATTTCGACAGGTCCACCGGGGAGCTGTTTTTT. The encoded protein is CASNFDRSTGELFF.

This chain uses TRBV18 with TRBJ2-3, with TRBD2 matching over 7 bases. This CDR3 has 13 amino acids. Germline V gene data show CDR1 as KGHSH and CDR2 as LQKENI. With V trimmed by 4 bases and J by 9 bases, 7 bases remained unmatched. The CDR3 sequence is CASSLLASETQYF. CDR3 coding DNA: TGTGCCAGCTCACTACTAGCGAGCGAAACGCAGTATTTT.

The rearrangement links TRBV28 to TRBJ1-6; no reliable D call. The CDR3 is 15 residues long. Trimming pared 7 bases from V and 3 bases from J, leaving 13 bases between. Germline V lookup: CDR1 MDHEN, CDR2 SYDVKM. This CDR3 is CASTSSGFYNSPLHF. The CDR3, as DNA: TGTGCCAGCACCTCCTCGGGGTTCTATAATTCACCCCTCCACTTT.

J is TRBJ2-7 and V is TRBV29-1; TRBD2 might be the D (5 bases). Germline values: CDR1 SQVTM, CDR2 ANQGSEA. Trimming removed 6 bases from V and 0 bases from J, with 24 bases in between. The CDR3 runs 17 residues. The CDR3 sequence is CSVSGVTAGEASYEQYF. CDR3 nucleotides: TGCAGCGTCTCCGGGGTCACTGCCGGGGAAGCCTCCTACGAGCAGTACTTC.

This clone was observed once. The chain links TRBV19 to TRBJ2-2; D possibly corresponds to TRBD1 (6 bases). V was pared by 3 bases and J by 0 bases, with 11 bases between. The CDR3 is 16 amino acids. CDR1 LNHDA and CDR2 SQIVND come from the germline V gene (reference sequence). CDR3 DNA sequence: TGTGCCAGTAGTATTGCCAGGGGTACGAACACCGGGGAGCTGTTTTTT. Translating it yields CASSIARGTNTGELFF.

The chain couples TRBV7-2 to TRBJ2-3; TRBD2 agrees at 13 bases. This CDR3 comprises 17 residues. Trimming took 5 bases from V and 5 from J; bases not matched to a gene: 10. Looked up from germline, CDR1 is SGHTA and CDR2 is FQGNSA. The CDR3 sequence is CASSRAGTSGIKDTQYF. In DNA, the CDR3 is TGTGCCAGCAGCCGGGCCGGGACTAGCGGGATTAAAGATACGCAGTATTTT. Full variable domain (remainder filled in from reference TRBV7-2 and TRBJ2-3): GAGVSQSPSNKVTEKGKDVELRCDPISGHTALYWYRQSLGQGLEFLIYFQGNSAPDKSGLPSDRFSAERTGGSVSTLTIQRTQQEDSAVYLCASSRAGTSGIKDTQYFGPGTRLTVL.

The CDR3 nucleotides read TGTGCCAGCAGCTTTGGAGGCAATCAGCCCCAGCATTTT. It encodes CASSFGGNQPQHF. The chain is built from TRBV7-6 and TRBJ1-5; D is uncertain. V was pared by 3 bases and J by 2 bases, with 5 bases between. This CDR3 region has 13 residues. Germline CDR1 reads SGHVS; CDR2 reads FNYEAQ.

This clone appeared once. V usage is TRBV4-3 and J usage is TRBJ2-2, with D possibly matching TRBD1 (5 bases). Per germline, CDR1 LGHNA and CDR2 YSLEER. CDR3 length: 16 residues. The V end lost 0 bases, the J end lost 4 bases, and 12 bases lay between the germline ends. CDR3 amino acids: CASSQDLGRPTGELFF. CDR3 nucleotides: TGCGCCAGCAGCCAAGATCTGGGGCGGCCCACCGGGGAGCTGTTTTTT.

The chain is built from TRBV2 and TRBJ2-7; D is unresolved. The V gene's germline CDR1 is SNHLY and CDR2 FYNNEI. V shed 6 bases and J shed 9 bases, with 12 bases lying between them. This CDR3 contains 11 residues. In nucleotides, the CDR3 is TGTGCCAGCAGGGCGGAGCATTGGCAGTACTTC. It specifies CASRAEHWQYF.

The gene calls are TRBV14 and TRBJ2-7, with 10 bases matching TRBD2. The CDR3 covers 17 residues. Germline V gene data show CDR1 as SGHDN and CDR2 as FVKESK. V lost 1 base to trimming and J lost 3 bases; unmatched junction nucleotides: 9. The CDR3 sequence is CASSQGPGLATIYEQYF. As DNA, the CDR3 is TGTGCCAGCAGCCAAGGACCGGGACTAGCGACAATCTACGAGCAGTACTTC.

The gene calls are TRBV11-2 and TRBJ2-1; 11 nucleotides match TRBD2. This CDR3 is built from 18 residues. CDR1 is SGHAT and CDR2 is FQNNGV in the germline V gene. The trim removed 2 bases at V and 3 bases at J, leaving 9 bases unmatched. The CDR3, as DNA: TGTGCCAGCAGCTTAAGGACTAGCGGGCAGGTTGACTACAATGAGCAGTTCTTC. As protein: CASSLRTSGQVDYNEQFF.